This T cell receptor (beta chain) comes out of a study of cytomegalovirus exposure and HLA in healthy donors. Overall study findings and caveats: Cytomegalovirus-associated TCR beta chains were listed, numbering approximately 150. Within the approximately 130 validation repertoires, first-cohort TCR clusters tended to co-occur, according to a later analysis. Most TCR sequences were uncommon, yet certain public TCRs appeared in many donors. In vitro confirmation showed a few CMV-associated chains to be CMV antigen specific.

About this clone: Its antigen remains unidentified.

Profiling relied on immunoSEQ multiplex PCR, and the TCRdb table lists in-frame clones only, not all of them. This sample yields 110,000 to 150,000 clones, of which approximately 89% are seen a single time; roughly 0.7% belongs to the top ten. CDR1 MNHEY and CDR2 SVGAGI come from the germline V gene. There are 11 residues in the CDR3. V lost 6 bases to trimming and J lost 8 bases, with 10 bases between them. This sequence joins TRBV6-5 and TRBJ1-1; D is perhaps TRBD1 (6 bases). The sample consisted of PBMCs. The sequence was obtained from a young man in good health and CMV-seronegative. CDR3 sequence reads: CASSPGTEAFF. Written as DNA, the CDR3 is TGTGCCAGCAGCCCAGGGACAGAAGCTTTCTTT.